These 27 T cell receptor beta chains came from one sample sequenced in a study of PD-1 blockade in mismatch repair-deficient tumors. This table comes from immunoSEQ multiplex PCR, and its TCRdb copy is limited to in-frame clones, with some not included. This repertoire shows more than 50,000 clones, approximately 89% found once; its top ten account for approximately 14%. Material: peripheral blood, obtained 52 weeks after starting pembrolizumab. These TCRs come from an adult with mismatch repair-deficient cancer.

This clone showed up just a few times. This chain joins TRBV21-1 and TRBJ2-7; TRBD2 reflects the table's D call only, with no check against the DNA. TRBV21-1 has pseudogene status. This CDR3 comprises 12 residues. The CDR3 DNA sequence: TGTGCCTTCATCGGGTGTGTCCACGAGCAGTACTTC. Translating it yields CAFIGCVHEQYF.

J is TRBJ2-7 and V is TRBV20-1, with D possibly matching TRBD2 (6 bases). The CDR3 contains 10 residues. Germline V CDR1 and CDR2: DFQATT, SNEGSKA (reference sequence). V lost 5 bases, J lost 4 bases, and 6 bases lay in between. The CDR3 spells CSALAYEQYF. CDR3 nucleotide sequence: TGCAGTGCTCTAGCGTACGAGCAGTACTTC.

The V and J genes are TRBV18 and TRBJ2-1; D unclear. This CDR3 has 13 amino acids. Between the trimmed V and J ends, which lost 6 bases and 3 bases, there was a span of 9 bases. Per germline, CDR1 KGHSH and CDR2 LQKENI. The CDR3 region is CASSLELYNEQFF. The CDR3 coding sequence is TGTGCCAGCTCTCTGGAGCTCTACAATGAGCAGTTCTTC.

J is TRBJ2-2 and V is TRBV4-3; D not resolved. Trimming cost V 4 bases and J 5 bases, with 8 bases left between them. This CDR3 has 13 amino acids. CDR1 and CDR2 (germline): LGHNA, YSLEER. CDR3 sequence reads: CASSPSTTGELFF. The CDR3 DNA sequence: TGCGCCAGCAGCCCCTCAACTACCGGGGAGCTGTTTTTT.

The J gene is TRBJ2-4, the V gene TRBV4-3, with TRBD1 matching 7 bases. From germline, CDR1 is LGHNA and CDR2 YSLEER. V lost 4 bases, J lost 5 bases, and 5 bases stayed unmatched. The CDR3 is 14 residues long. The CDR3 reads CASSPTGKQNIQYF. The CDR3 nucleotides read TGCGCCAGCAGCCCGACAGGGAAGCAAAACATTCAGTACTTC.

V is TRBV11-1 and J is TRBJ2-5; TRBD2 matches at 9 bases. The J call could be wrong; TRBJ2-7 is a better fit for the DNA end. This CDR3 region has 15 residues. Germline loops: CDR1 SGHAT, CDR2 FQDESV (reference sequence). The CDR3 DNA reads TGTGCCAGCAGCTCAGCGGGAGGCTCATATGACGAGCAGTACTTC. Protein product: CASSSAGGSYDEQYF.

The CDR3 region is CASSPEGASTDTQYF. CDR3 bases: TGTGCCAGTTCTCCCGAAGGAGCCTCCACAGATACGCAGTATTTT. The chain uses TRBV19 and TRBJ2-3; no firm D call. In germline, CDR1 is LNHDA, CDR2 SQIVND (reference sequence). Trimming pared 8 bases from V and 2 bases from J, leaving 17 bases between. This CDR3 contains 15 residues.

J is TRBJ2-7 and V is TRBV7-3; perhaps TRBD2 as D (7 bases). The V end lost 5 bases, the J end lost 0 bases, and 11 bases lay between the germline ends. CDR1 is SGHTA, CDR2 FQGTGA, per germline. The CDR3 has 14 amino acids. This CDR3 is CASSPGGASYEQYF. CDR3 in DNA: TGTGCCAGCAGCCCTGGGGGGGCCTCCTACGAGCAGTACTTC.

V and J are TRBV29-1 and TRBJ1-2; 11 positions match TRBD1. Germline CDR1 and CDR2: SQVTM and ANQGSEA. The CDR3 totals 11 residues. Unmatched junction bases numbered 2, after V lost 7 bases and J lost 7 bases. The CDR3 coding sequence is TGCAGCGAGGGACAGGGGGTTGGCTACACCTTC. Protein sequence: CSEGQGVGYTF.

The chain employs TRBV2 and TRBJ2-5, with TRBD1 matching over 10 bases. Unmatched junction bases numbered 14, after V lost 8 bases and J lost 5 bases. The CDR3 has 16 residues. The germline CDR1 and CDR2 sequences are SNHLY and FYNNEI. This chain's CDR3 is CASFPSGTGALETQYF. The CDR3 coding sequence is TGTGCCAGCTTCCCCTCCGGGACAGGGGCTTTGGAGACCCAGTACTTC.

The chain carries TRBV4-3 and TRBJ2-2; a weak D match, TRBD2 (6 bases). V was trimmed by 2 bases and J by 0 bases, leaving 13 bases between them. CDR1 LGHNA and CDR2 YSLEER come from the germline V gene. This CDR3 has 17 amino acids. This chain's CDR3 is CASSQNHWEANTGELFF. CDR3 DNA sequence: TGCGCCAGCAGCCAAAACCACTGGGAGGCGAACACCGGGGAGCTGTTTTTT.

In this sample, this clone turned up once. The CDR3 region is CASSLEPSLAGETQYF. In nucleotides, the CDR3 is TGTGCCAGCAGCTTGGAACCTTCCCTAGCGGGAGAGACCCAGTACTTC. The V call is TRBV7-8, the J call TRBJ2-5; 8 bases fit TRBD2. The V and J ends lost 3 bases and 4 bases, in that order; junction bases with no gene match: 10. Germline V gene sequence: CDR1 SGHVS, CDR2 FQNEAQ. The CDR3 contains 16 residues.

This clone was detected a few times. The DNA for the CDR3 is TGTGCCAGCAGTCCGACAGGGTGGGATGAGCAGTTCTTC. This codes for CASSPTGWDEQFF. The J gene is TRBJ2-1, the V gene TRBV27; 7 bases agree with TRBD1. V lost 5 bases to trimming and J lost 8 bases; unmatched junction nucleotides: 6. This CDR3 has 13 amino acids. In germline, CDR1 is MNHEY, CDR2 SMNVEV (reference sequence).

This rearrangement joins TRBV6-1 to TRBJ2-1; 7 bases agree with TRBD2. This CDR3 has 14 amino acids. Germline V gene sequence: CDR1 MNHNS, CDR2 SASEGT. V gave up 5 bases and J gave up 9 bases; unmatched junction bases: 10. CDR3 nucleotides: TGTGCCAGCAGTAGGGCGGGAGAAGCTAGTGAGCAGTTCTTC. Translation gives CASSRAGEASEQFF.

The CDR3 nucleotides read TGTGCCAGCAGCTTAGGTTGGGGGTGGGAGACCCAGTACTTC. Its protein is CASSLGWGWETQYF. This rearrangement joins TRBV7-4 to TRBJ2-5; D may correspond to TRBD1 or TRBD2 (5 bases each). From germline, CDR1 is SGHVT and CDR2 SQSDAQ. CDR3 size: 14 residues. Deletions cut 1 base from V and 5 bases from J, with 11 bases between.

The V call is TRBV5-6, the J call TRBJ1-2; no clear D. The CDR3 is made up of 15 amino acids. V was pared by 3 bases and J by 3 bases, with 15 bases between. CDR1 and CDR2 from the germline V gene are SGHDT and YYEEEE. The CDR3 loop reads CASSWPSQTHYGYTF. The CDR3 coding sequence is TGTGCCAGCAGCTGGCCTTCCCAGACTCACTATGGCTACACCTTC. The whole variable domain, remainder taken from reference TRBV5-6 and TRBJ1-2, is DAGVTQSPTHLIKTRGQQVTLRCSPKSGHDTVSWYQQALGQGPQFIFQYYEEEERQRGNFPDRFSGHQFPNYSSELNVNALLLGDSALYLCASSWPSQTHYGYTFGSGTRLTVV.

The chain recombines TRBV6-5 with TRBJ2-1; possibly TRBD1 for D (5 bases). V was clipped by 2 bases and J by 7 bases, with 15 bases between them. The germline V gene encodes CDR1 MNHEY and CDR2 SVGAGI. The CDR3 sequence is 15 residues long. The CDR3 spells CASSYRGSLGNEQFF. The CDR3 DNA is TGTGCCAGCAGTTACAGGGGCTCTTTGGGGAATGAGCAGTTCTTC.

The chain carries TRBV4-1 and TRBJ1-1; no definite D call. Germline V gene sequence: CDR1 MGHRA, CDR2 YSYEKL. The CDR3 loop spans 14 amino acids. Trimming pared 2 bases from V and 1 base from J, leaving 8 bases between. The CDR3 DNA reads TGCGCCAGCAGCCAAATTGTAGGGAACACTGAAGCTTTCTTT. Translation: CASSQIVGNTEAFF.

V is TRBV11-2 and J is TRBJ2-3, with 12 bases lining up with TRBD2. There are 16 residues in the CDR3. From germline, CDR1 is SGHAT and CDR2 FQNNGV. Trimming at V came to 5 bases and at J to 6 bases, leaving 9 bases not matched to a gene. CDR3 DNA: TGTGCCAGCAGCGCTCACAGACTAGCGGGAGCGGATACGCAGTATTTT. This translates into CASSAHRLAGADTQYF.

This chain links TRBV5-6 with TRBJ1-1; D perhaps matches TRBD1 (5 bases). The CDR3 extends over 15 amino acids. The germline V gene encodes CDR1 SGHDT and CDR2 YYEEEE. The V end lost 0 bases, the J end lost 4 bases, and 13 bases lay between the germline ends. CDR3 in DNA: TGTGCCAGCAGCTTGGCCGATCAAGGGGCCACTGAAGCTTTCTTT. Translating it yields CASSLADQGATEAFF.

J is TRBJ2-2 and V is TRBV5-1; no definite D call. V lost 0 bases, J lost 1 base, and 7 bases lay in between. CDR3 length equals 15 residues. Germline lookup yields CDR1 SGHRS and CDR2 YFSETQ. Here the CDR3 reads CASSLERLNTGELFF. CDR3 nucleotides: TGCGCCAGCAGCTTGGAACGGCTGAACACCGGGGAGCTGTTTTTT.

V gene TRBV5-1 combines with J gene TRBJ1-1; no reliable D call. The germline V gene has CDR1 SGHRS and CDR2 YFSETQ. This CDR3 contains 18 residues. V was pared by 3 bases and J by 2 bases, with 23 bases between. As DNA, the CDR3 is TGCGCCAGCAGCTCCACGAGGATGGGCCTGACACTTAACACTGAAGCTTTCTTT. Protein: CASSSTRMGLTLNTEAFF.

This chain links TRBV5-1 with TRBJ1-3; 8 positions match TRBD1. Germline V lookup: CDR1 SGHRS, CDR2 YFSETQ. There are 14 residues in the CDR3. J lost 8 bases, V lost 5 bases, and 9 bases had no gene match. The CDR3 reads CASRSGQVEDTIYF. CDR3 sequence (DNA): TGCGCCAGCAGGTCGGGACAGGTGGAGGACACCATATATTTT.

The chain combines TRBV28 with TRBJ2-7, with 7 bases aligning to TRBD2. The CDR3 extends over 15 amino acids. The V gene's germline CDR1 is MDHEN and CDR2 SYDVKM. The V gene end was trimmed by 4 bases and the J gene end by 4 bases; junction bases not matched to a gene: 10. The CDR3 DNA sequence: TGTGCCAGCAGTTCCCCTCGGGGAGGGGATTACGAGCAGTACTTC. This sequence encodes CASSSPRGGDYEQYF.

The V call is TRBV9, the J call TRBJ2-1; TRBD2 agrees at 8 bases. Germline trimming cut 4 bases from V and 9 bases from J; bases unmatched to any gene: 18. CDR1 and CDR2 (germline): SGDLS, YYNGEE. The CDR3 length is 17 residues. The CDR3 is CASSPPARREGPGEQFF. The CDR3 DNA follows: TGTGCCAGCAGCCCCCCTGCGAGACGGGAGGGCCCTGGTGAGCAGTTCTTC. Using reference TRBV9 and TRBJ2-1 for the parts outside the CDR3, the full variable domain is DSGVTQTPKHLITATGQRVTLRCSPRSGDLSVYWYQQSLDQGLQFLIQYYNGEERAKGNILERFSAQQFPDLHSELNLSSLELGDSALYFCASSPPARREGPGEQFFGPGTRLTVL.

The CDR3 DNA sequence: TGTGCCAGCAGCCAAGAACAGTCGGTAGCTAACAATGAGCAGTTCTTC. Translation: CASSQEQSVANNEQFF. This rearrangement joins TRBV7-6 to TRBJ2-1, with unresolved D. The V end was cut by 5 bases, the J end by 5 bases, with 19 bases between. CDR1 and CDR2 from the germline V gene are SGHVS and FNYEAQ. This CDR3 has 16 residues.

J is TRBJ2-3 and V is TRBV4-1; D may be TRBD2 (5 bases). Germline V lookup: CDR1 MGHRA, CDR2 YSYEKL. The CDR3 contains 18 residues. Trimming took off 4 bases at V and 1 base at J, with 21 bases between the two ends. The CDR3 DNA follows: TGCGCCAGCAGCCCGAATGTAGAGGGAATGCGCGGCACAGATACGCAGTATTTT. Amino acids: CASSPNVEGMRGTDTQYF.